The entry that follows covers one TCR beta chain sequence. No cognate antigen has been identified for it. The input lacks base qualities; no much larger clone sits a single base away. Donors were healthy HIV-negative adults with no recently reported acute infections or vaccinations. Every donor was a Caucasian adult living in Nashville, Tennessee, USA. CD4+ T cells were enriched by magnetic negative selection; naive cells were then positively selected on CD45RA, and the negative fraction formed the memory subset. After blood collection by leukapheresis, PBMCs were isolated using Ficoll-Histopaque density gradient centrifugation and then cryopreserved in the vapor phase of liquid nitrogen. Analytical flow cytometry was used to check the purity and quantity of every magnetically sorted T cell population. From each sorted fraction, genomic DNA was isolated and quantified by UV absorbance on a Nanodrop 2000c.

The germline V gene encodes CDR1 MNHEY and CDR2 SVGAGI. CDR3 length: 13 amino acids, cysteine to phenylalanine. Solely the CDR3 DNA is kept, with 39 bases framed from the first base. The germline V and J ends show losses of 7 bases and 7 bases respectively, and no gene match explains 8 bases of the junction. This specimen comes from a study of shared clonotypes between healthy human individuals (dated by TCRdb to about 2020). A note on the overall study: Three men and two women, aged 18 to 49 years, made up the cohort. For each donor, three plates each were used for CD4 naive and CD4 memory, two plates were used for CD8 naive, and one plate was used for CD8 memory. Blood TCR repertoires of a handful of healthy adults were deeply sequenced to estimate repertoire size and the extent of clonotype sharing between individuals. Different laboratories and diverse techniques were used to prepare libraries and sequence TCR repertoires, to increase sequencing depth and limit assay-specific biases. Per donor, leukapheresis produced somewhere between about 0.94 and 9 billion PBMCs. The investigation overall reported the following: Only blood was sampled, and tissue TCR repertoires likely differ from those in blood. Incomplete sequencing was indicated by rarefaction of sorted-subset datasets, despite the large sequencing depth. Higher generation probabilities were observed for clonotypes shared by all four sorted-subset donors than for non-shared clonotypes. Based on pairwise subsampling, the degree of clonotype sharing among donors was expected to be affected by sequencing depth. Larger estimated clonotype richness was generally found for naive subsets than for memory subsets. Across a few donors, roughly 5.4% of naive CD4, over 3% of naive CD8, under 2.5% of memory CD4, and over 0.35% of memory CD8 clonotypes were shared. The genetic and exposure-history diversity represented was limited by the small number of donors.

Using the deep immunoSEQ assay, TCR CDR3 regions were amplified from genomic DNA by multiplex PCR. Extracted genomic DNA from each cell subset was spread evenly across all wells of several immunoSEQ 96-well plates, with each plate serving as a replicate. For sorted subsets, approximately 210 ng genomic DNA, equal to 30,000 or so T cell genomes, was loaded into each replicate PCR. The purified libraries were quantified using a Qubit 3.0 fluorometer, sized with a Bioanalyzer 2100, and then quantified again using the KAPA Library Quantification kit. Every immunoSEQ 96-well plate was sequenced on a dedicated single-read 150-cycle Illumina NextSeq 550 flow cell. In the source study's methods: Because the immunoSEQ output included only junctional sequences and no quality scores, the filtering could not be the same as the filtering used for full-length reads. Sequences were annotated with PyIR, a Python wrapper for IgBLAST v1.9, and V/J genes and CDR3 were assigned using IMGT germline references. Reads were removed for weak V/J assignments (E-value above 1e-6), missing CDR3, stop codons, out-of-frame junctions, or ambiguous translated residues. V3J clonotypes were defined as sequences sharing the same inferred V gene, J gene, and CDR3 amino acid sequence. The percentage overlap between two repertoires was calculated by dividing the number of shared unique clonotypes by the size of the smaller repertoire. Three approaches were used to assess repertoire richness: RTK rarefaction, the Chao1 estimator, and Recon v2.1 estimates of unobserved clonotypes. For all TCRbeta clonotypes obtained by the gDNA method from a few donors, generation probabilities were computed with OLGA. TCRdb took over this immuneACCESS table, retaining in-frame rearrangements with V and J assigned. Such tables are incomplete; in checked studies, under half of the missing clones stem from an unresolved V gene, and the remainder is unexplained. The V and J calls and clone size were taken over from that table, and D and trimming were inferred from the DNA. In this sample the table shows some 1.5 million clones, 95% to 99% of which occur a single time. The leading ten clones occupy around 0.47% of the sample.

Sequenced sample: naive CD4+ T cells sorted from blood. The sample's cell subset or site label, in plain terms: CD45RA+ positively selected. The rearrangement joined TRBV6-5 to TRBJ1-2; TRBD1 agrees with 8 junctional bases. This clonotype originated in a man aged 30-40 years in good health. This receptor has the CDR3 CASTETGAIGYTF. The nucleotide sequence reads TGTGCCAGCACCGAGACAGGGGCGATTGGCTACACCTTC.